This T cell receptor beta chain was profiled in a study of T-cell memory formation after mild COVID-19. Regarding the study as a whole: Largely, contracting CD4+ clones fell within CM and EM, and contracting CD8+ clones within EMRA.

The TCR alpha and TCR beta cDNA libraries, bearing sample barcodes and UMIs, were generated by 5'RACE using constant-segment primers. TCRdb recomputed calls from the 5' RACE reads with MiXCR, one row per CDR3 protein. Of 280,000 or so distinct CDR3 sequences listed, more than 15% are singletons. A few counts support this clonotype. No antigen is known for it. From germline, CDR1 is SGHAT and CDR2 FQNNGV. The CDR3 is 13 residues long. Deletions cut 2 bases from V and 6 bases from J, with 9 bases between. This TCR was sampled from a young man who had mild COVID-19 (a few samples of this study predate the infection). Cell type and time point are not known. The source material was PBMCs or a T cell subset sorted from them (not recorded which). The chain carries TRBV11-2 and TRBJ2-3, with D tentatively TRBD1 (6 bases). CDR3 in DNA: TGTGCCAGCAGCTTACTCACAGGGGATACGCAGTATTTT. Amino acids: CASSLLTGDTQYF.